Here is one T cell receptor (beta chain) with its context. Its antigen is not known. Specified time point: persistent/refractory GD, antithyroid drugs over 5 years with positive TRAb. From RNA extracted from PBMCs, the TCR library was made. Those enrolled as patients came out of an endocrinology department in Xi'an, China. Construction of the TCR beta libraries employed iRepertoire HTBI primers in conjunction with Arm-PCR of CDR3 regions. Authors' data handling: Spanning all samples, the identified segments comprised roughly 66 TRBV and over 13 TRBJ. TCRdb recomputed calls from the multiplex PCR reads with MiXCR, one row per CDR3 protein. The V and J calls reflect TCRdb's pipeline rather than the authors' work. The data show 300,000 or so distinct CDR3 sequences, around 19% seen once. The data were obtained in a study of regulatory T cells in long-lasting Graves disease. Findings and limits, study-wide: Sample size was small, which may have lowered accuracy.

Trimming cost V 3 bases and J 13 bases, with 13 bases left between them. This CDR3 spans 12 amino acids. Germline CDR1 MDHEN, CDR2 SYDVKM. The TCR originated in a female donor with Graves disease. Sequencing was performed on peripheral blood mononuclear cells (PBMCs), taken when the disease was refractory, from a patient treated with antithyroid drugs. V is TRBV28 and J is TRBJ1-3; D remains ambiguous. This chain's CDR3 is CASSFNSKAIYF. The CDR3, as DNA: TGTGCCAGCAGTTTTAATTCCAAGGCGATATATTTT.